The 24 T cell receptor beta chains listed next were all sequenced from one sample in a study of immune evolution from preneoplasia to lung adenocarcinoma. Generated by immunoSEQ multiplex PCR, the TCRdb table keeps only in-frame clones and is missing some. The table lists more than 9,000 clones, roughly 85% of them singletons. The sequenced sample was FFPE minimally invasive lung adenocarcinoma tissue. The origin of the receptors is a person aged 65 to 85 with lung adenocarcinoma.

The rearrangement uses TRBV5-1 and TRBJ1-2; 9 bases line up with TRBD1. This CDR3 contains 15 residues. Trimming removed 0 bases from V and 2 bases from J; junction bases left unmatched: 2. Germline values: CDR1 SGHRS, CDR2 YFSETQ. CDR3 in amino acids: CASSLGTGENYGYTF. The CDR3 DNA is TGCGCCAGCAGCTTGGGGACAGGGGAAAACTATGGCTACACCTTC.

This rearrangement joins TRBV7-3 to TRBJ1-2; 9 bases agree with TRBD1. Germline V gives CDR1 SGHTA, CDR2 FQGTGA. J lost 10 bases, V lost 2 bases, and 5 bases had no gene match. The CDR3 runs to 13 residues. Here the CDR3 reads CASSLVEQGAYTF. The CDR3 nucleotides are TGTGCCAGCAGCTTAGTCGAACAGGGGGCCTACACCTTC.

The chain joins TRBV5-5 to TRBJ1-6; maybe TRBD1 (6 bases). Trimming took 4 bases from V and 10 from J, leaving 21 bases between them. Germline-derived CDR1 and CDR2 are SGHKS and YYEKEE (reference sequence). The CDR3 covers 16 residues. CDR3 in DNA: TGTGCCAGCAGCCCTACCGTAGGACAGATAAACTCACCCCTCCACTTT. Its protein product is CASSPTVGQINSPLHF.

The chain is built from TRBV4-1 and TRBJ1-1; 10 nucleotides agree with TRBD1. V was pared by 2 bases and J by 5 bases, with 20 bases of the junction left unmatched. This CDR3 is 20 amino acids long. From germline, CDR1 is MGHRA and CDR2 YSYEKL. This CDR3 reads CASSQHWRGDRGSLRTEAFF. In DNA, the CDR3 is TGCGCCAGCAGCCAACACTGGCGTGGGGACAGGGGCTCTTTGAGGACTGAAGCTTTCTTT.

This clone is classed as large. This sequence joins TRBV7-3 and TRBJ2-2; 11 bases are shared with TRBD2. CDR1 and CDR2 (germline): SGHTA, FQGTGA. The V segment lost 5 bases and the J segment 1 base; nucleotides outside the gene matches: 6. The CDR3 loop spans 17 amino acids. CDR3 sequence: CASSQGTSGLNTGELFF. CDR3 nucleotides: TGTGCCAGCAGCCAGGGGACTAGCGGATTGAACACCGGGGAGCTGTTTTTT.

The J gene is TRBJ2-5, the V gene TRBV11-2; D is unclear. Looked up from germline, CDR1 is SGHAT and CDR2 is FQNNGV. The CDR3 totals 11 residues. V lost 2 bases and J lost 5, with 3 bases in between. The CDR3 DNA sequence: TGTGCCAGCAGCTTAACGGAGACCCAGTACTTC. Translated, it gives CASSLTETQYF. Together with reference TRBV11-2 and TRBJ2-5, the CDR3 gives the full variable domain: EAGVAQSPRYKIIEKRQSVAFWCNPISGHATLYWYQQILGQGPKLLIQFQNNGVVDDSQLPKDRFSAERLKGVDSTLKIQPAKLEDSAVYLCASSLTETQYFGPGTRLLVL.

CDR3 sequence (DNA): TGTGCCAGCGGAATAGCGGGAGGGACAGATACGCAGTATTTT. Its protein is CASGIAGGTDTQYF. The rearrangement uses TRBV25-1 and TRBJ2-3, with 11 nucleotides matching TRBD2. Germline V gene data show CDR1 as MGHDK and CDR2 as SYGVNS. V lost 8 bases, J lost 3 bases, and 4 bases stayed unmatched. CDR3 length: 14 amino acids.

The CDR3 protein is CASSQGMAGVRSETQYF. CDR3 DNA: TGCGCCAGCAGTCAAGGGATGGCCGGTGTACGATCGGAGACCCAGTACTTC. The rearrangement joins TRBV10-1 to TRBJ2-5; no clear D. The germline V gene has CDR1 WNHNN and CDR2 SYGVQD (reference sequence). V lost 5 bases, J lost 5 bases, and 24 bases lay in between. CDR3 size: 17 residues.

The rearrangement joins TRBV5-1 to TRBJ1-4, with D unresolved. This CDR3 has 13 residues. Germline V gene lookup returns CDR1 SGHRS and CDR2 YFSETQ. V shed 2 bases and J shed 8 bases, with 10 bases lying between them. The CDR3 sequence is CASSFEVDEKLFF. The DNA for the CDR3 is TGCGCCAGCAGCTTCGAAGTAGACGAAAAACTGTTTTTT.

The chain is built from TRBV7-9 and TRBJ2-1; D possibly matches TRBD1 or TRBD2 (6 bases each). CDR1 SEHNR and CDR2 FQNEAQ come from the germline V gene (reference sequence). V lost 1 base, J lost 4 bases, and 17 bases lay in between. This CDR3 spans 17 amino acids. CDR3 in amino acids: CASSLGLPGAGYNEQFF. In nucleotides, the CDR3 is TGTGCCAGCAGCTTAGGTCTCCCGGGGGCGGGGTACAATGAGCAGTTCTTC. Together with reference TRBV7-9 and TRBJ2-1, the CDR3 gives the full variable domain: DTGVSQNPRHKITKRGQNVTFRCDPISEHNRLYWYRQTLGQGPEFLTYFQNEAQLEKSRLLSDRFSAERPKGSFSTLEIQRTEQGDSAMYLCASSLGLPGAGYNEQFFGPGTRLTVL.

The chain uses TRBV4-2 and TRBJ2-3, with TRBD2 as a possible D gene (5 bases). Germline loops: CDR1 LGHNA, CDR2 YNFKEQ. Trimming left V 0 bases short and J 1 base short, with 14 bases between. The CDR3 contains 17 residues. CDR3 sequence reads: CASSQDRKDSGTDTQYF. Here the CDR3 DNA reads TGTGCCAGCAGCCAAGATAGAAAGGACTCCGGCACAGATACGCAGTATTTT.

V is TRBV19 and J is TRBJ1-5; 7 nucleotides align to TRBD1. Unmatched junction bases numbered 5, after V lost 0 bases and J lost 3 bases. Germline V CDR1 and CDR2: LNHDA, SQIVND (reference sequence). The CDR3 runs to 16 residues. For the CDR3, the DNA is TGTGCCAGTAGTATAGATCTAACAGGGGACAATCAGCCCCAGCATTTT. Translated, it gives CASSIDLTGDNQPQHF.

The J gene is TRBJ2-3, the V gene TRBV7-6; 10 bases fit TRBD1. V was pared by 1 base and J by 2 bases, with 3 bases of the junction left unmatched. There are 16 residues in the CDR3. Germline lookup yields CDR1 SGHVS and CDR2 FNYEAQ. CDR3 residues: CASSLGTGGATDTQYF. CDR3 coding DNA: TGTGCCAGCAGCTTAGGGACAGGGGGGGCCACAGATACGCAGTATTTT.

This clone has only a few counts. Within the sample, other DNA sequences also encode this same CDR3. The genes are TRBV19 and TRBJ1-2; the D is unclear. The CDR3 contains 12 residues. The V end was cut by 5 bases, the J end by 5 bases, with 9 bases between. Germline V CDR1 and CDR2: LNHDA, SQIVND (reference sequence). The CDR3 DNA reads as TGTGCCAGTAGTGTGGACCGTTATGGCTACACCTTC. It codes for CASSVDRYGYTF.

This chain's CDR3 is CASSLSVGQDSPLHF. DNA for the CDR3: TGTGCCAGCAGTTTATCGGTCGGACAGGATTCACCCCTCCACTTT. The chain couples TRBV27 to TRBJ1-6; 7 bases agree with TRBD1. The J segment lost 8 bases and the V segment lost 0 bases, leaving 4 bases of the junction unmatched. The CDR3 has 15 residues. Looked up from germline, CDR1 is MNHEY and CDR2 is SMNVEV (reference sequence).

In this sample, this clone turned up a few times. This chain connects TRBV29-1 to TRBJ1-2; D unresolved. The germline V gene encodes CDR1 SQVTM and CDR2 ANQGSEA. The CDR3 is 11 residues long. The V end lost 4 bases, the J end lost 4 bases, and 7 bases lay between the germline ends. This CDR3 is CSVGDGYGYTF. The CDR3 DNA is TGCAGCGTTGGGGATGGCTATGGCTACACCTTC.

The chain is built from TRBV5-5 and TRBJ2-4; D possibly corresponds to TRBD2 (7 bases). CDR1 SGHKS and CDR2 YYEKEE come from the germline V gene (reference sequence). V dropped 5 bases and J dropped 4 bases, with 16 bases sitting between them. This CDR3 has 15 amino acids. CDR3 in DNA: TGTGCCAGCAGATCGGAAGGGGGGGCGAAAAACATTCAGTACTTC. It codes for CASRSEGGAKNIQYF.

The chain couples TRBV29-1 to TRBJ1-1; D is uncertain. The CDR3 sequence is 12 residues long. Trimming took off 3 bases at V and 5 bases at J, with 10 bases between the two ends. From germline, CDR1 is SQVTM and CDR2 ANQGSEA. The CDR3 loop is CSVDLGRTEAFF. CDR3 DNA sequence: TGCAGCGTTGATTTGGGTCGGACTGAAGCTTTCTTT.

This sequence joins TRBV5-1 and TRBJ1-1, with 7 bases lining up with TRBD1. The CDR3 spans 16 residues. V gave up 6 bases and J gave up 7 bases; unmatched junction bases: 18. CDR1 and CDR2 from the germline V gene are SGHRS and YFSETQ. As DNA, the CDR3 is TGCGCCAGCACCAAAGGACAGGCCCACTATGATAGTGAAGCTTTCTTT. It codes for CASTKGQAHYDSEAFF.

The J gene is TRBJ1-4, the V gene TRBV5-1; tentative D call: TRBD1 (5 bases). V lost 4 bases to trimming and J lost 6 bases, with 16 bases between them. Germline CDR1 and CDR2: SGHRS and YFSETQ. The CDR3 runs 15 residues. CDR3 sequence: CASSPAGTDYEKLFF. The CDR3 DNA is TGCGCCAGCAGCCCAGCCGGGACGGACTATGAAAAACTGTTTTTT.

This chain uses TRBV4-1 with TRBJ2-3; the D gene is possibly TRBD2 (7 bases). Trimming took off 5 bases at V and 4 bases at J, with 13 bases between the two ends. This CDR3 has 14 residues. Germline V gene sequence: CDR1 MGHRA, CDR2 YSYEKL. CDR3 DNA sequence: TGCGCCAGCAGCGCAATAGGGGGGGCAGATACGCAGTATTTT. It is translated as CASSAIGGADTQYF.

The chain employs TRBV9 and TRBJ2-3; possible D gene TRBD2, 5 bases. The CDR3 extends over 14 amino acids. With 3 bases removed from V and 2 bases from J, the gap between germline ends came to 10 bases. The germline CDR1 and CDR2 sequences are SGDLS and YYNGEE. The CDR3, as DNA: TGTGCCAGCAGCGGAAGCGGACCCACAGATACGCAGTATTTT. Its protein is CASSGSGPTDTQYF.

The J gene is TRBJ2-1, the V gene TRBV15; 15 nucleotides align to TRBD2. Germline CDR1 reads LNHNV; CDR2 reads YYDKDF (reference sequence). The CDR3 loop spans 17 amino acids. J was trimmed by 9 bases and V by 5 bases; bases with no gene match: 11. The CDR3 nucleotides read TGTGCCACCAGCCGGGGACTAGCGGGAGGCGCGGAAAGTGAGCAGTTCTTC. This gives the protein CATSRGLAGGAESEQFF.

The chain uses TRBV9 and TRBJ2-3; possibly TRBD2 for D (5 bases). V lost 2 bases, J lost 7 bases, and 17 bases lay in between. Germline V gives CDR1 SGDLS, CDR2 YYNGEE. The CDR3 length is 15 residues. The CDR3 sequence is CASSVEAASENTQYF. Written as DNA, the CDR3 is TGTGCCAGCAGCGTGGAAGCGGCCTCCGAGAATACGCAGTATTTT.